The sequence of this T cell receptor (beta chain) was determined in a study of siplizumab effects on memory and regulatory T cells. Findings and limits, study-wide: Proliferating Tregs' suppressive function in siplizumab cultures went unconfirmed. Alloreactive sequences traceable to unstimulated CD4+ memory cells were significantly reduced by siplizumab. Apparently more diverse than memory cells, naive T cells also seemed major alloresponse contributors.

Details on this clone: Antigen: not known.

The germline gives CDR1 LNHDA, CDR2 SQIVND (reference sequence). The CDR3 extends over 13 amino acids. V lost 4 bases and J 7 bases, leaving 11 bases between the germline ends. Assaying covered about 99,000 TCR templates per sample. Using immunoSEQ multiplex PCR, the repertoire was profiled, and TCRdb retains in-frame clones only, with some absent. There are roughly 100,000 clones in the sample; about nine tenths occur only once, and 12% lies in the top ten. This TCR derives from a human donor in good health. Sequenced: non-Treg CD4+ T cells sorted from blood. This chain links TRBV19 with TRBJ2-1; D is uncertain. The CDR3 nucleotides are TGTGCCAGTAGTAATGAGCGCCAAAATGAGCAGTTCTTC. Translation gives CASSNERQNEQFF. Using reference TRBV19 and TRBJ2-1 for the parts outside the CDR3, the full variable domain is DGGITQSPKYLFRKEGQNVTLSCEQNLNHDAMYWYRQDPGQGLRLIYYSQIVNDFQKGDIAEGYSVSREKKESFPLTVTSAQKNPTAFYLCASSNERQNEQFFGPGTRLTVL.